This T cell receptor beta chain was captured by sequencing in a study of blood T cell repertoires in COVID-19. For the study at large: From the United States, Italy and Spain came samples of acute and convalescent COVID-19. Nucleic acid was either cDNA or gDNA, and it came from T cells, B-cell-depleted T cells, or PBMCs.

V was cut by 3 bases and J by 1 base, with 13 bases left in between. The CDR3 runs 15 residues. Germline V gene sequence: CDR1 SGHRS, CDR2 YFSETQ. Source study methods: Reference gene primer amplification gave nucleated cell count estimates. Data came from immunoSEQ multiplex PCR; TCRdb stores just in-frame clones and leaves some out. V, J and clone size were drawn from that table, and D and trimming were deduced from the DNA. Of 200,000 to 300,000 clones in the sample, roughly four fifths are singletons; the top ten hold 9.6%. Sequenced sample: peripheral blood. The chain couples TRBV5-1 to TRBJ1-1; D not certain. This clonotype originated in a woman aged 80 or over with acute or convalescent COVID-19. CDR3 in amino acids: CASSSFGRENTEAFF. CDR3 DNA: TGCGCCAGCAGCTCATTCGGACGGGAGAACACTGAAGCTTTCTTT.